This T cell receptor (beta chain) was obtained from a study of high-grade serous ovarian cancer treatment subgroups. About the study: Each sample yielded on average around 7,500 unique TCR beta rearrangements from around 14,000 reads. Regarding the study as a whole: CDR1 and CDR2 were left unanalyzed; analyses focused on CDR3.

Germline CDR1 reads GTSNPN; CDR2 reads SVGIG (reference sequence). V dropped 0 bases and J dropped 4; count of bases not matched to a gene: 12. This CDR3 comprises 18 residues. Comment on this clone: Its specificity is unknown.

Tumor samples were taken before definitive surgery or chemotherapy. Produced via immunoSEQ multiplex PCR; TCRdb's table is partial and in-frame only. The sample has around 8,100 clones, more than 60% seen once; the top ten hold roughly 10%. The clonotype was recovered from a human donor with high-grade serous ovarian cancer. The chain links TRBV30 to TRBJ2-3; 11 bases fit TRBD2. Sequencing was performed on tumor tissue. The CDR3 reads CAWSVGLAGSEVADTQYF. In DNA, the CDR3 is TGTGCCTGGAGTGTTGGACTAGCGGGCAGCGAGGTGGCAGATACGCAGTATTTT.